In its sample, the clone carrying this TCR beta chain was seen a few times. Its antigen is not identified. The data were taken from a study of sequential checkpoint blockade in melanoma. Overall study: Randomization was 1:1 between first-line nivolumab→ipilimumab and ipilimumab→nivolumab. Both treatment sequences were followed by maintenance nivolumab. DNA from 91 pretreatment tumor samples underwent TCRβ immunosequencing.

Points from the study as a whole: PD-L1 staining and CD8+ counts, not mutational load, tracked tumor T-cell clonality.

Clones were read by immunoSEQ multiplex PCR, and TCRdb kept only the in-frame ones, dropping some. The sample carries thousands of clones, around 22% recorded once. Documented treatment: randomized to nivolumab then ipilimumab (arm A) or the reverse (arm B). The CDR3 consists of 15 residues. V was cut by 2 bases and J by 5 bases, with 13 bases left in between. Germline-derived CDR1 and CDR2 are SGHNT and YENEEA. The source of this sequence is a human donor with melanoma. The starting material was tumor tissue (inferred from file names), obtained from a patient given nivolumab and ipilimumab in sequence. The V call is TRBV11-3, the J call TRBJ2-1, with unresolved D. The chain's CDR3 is CASSLLLGNNNEQFF. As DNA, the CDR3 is TGTGCCAGCAGCTTATTGTTAGGGAACAACAATGAGCAGTTCTTC.